A selection of T cell receptor beta chains follows, all from one sample in a study of regulatory T cells in long-lasting Graves disease. TCRdb passed the multiplex PCR reads through MiXCR, listing each CDR3 protein once. The sample comprises about 540,000 distinct CDR3 sequences, about 13% of which are singletons, and roughly a tenth rests with the top ten. The same sample was also used in a study of T cells in Graves' hyperthyroidism and ophthalmopathy.

The sample consisted of peripheral blood mononuclear cells (PBMCs), taken at new diagnosis, from a patient treated with antithyroid drugs. The receptor set was obtained from a man in his thirties or forties with Graves disease. Each CDR3 is given with its conserved first and last residue.

CDR3aa: CASSRETSGGREQYF
v_gene: TRBV13
j_gene: TRBJ2-7

CDR3aa: CASSYSSRETQYF
v_gene: TRBV6-5
j_gene: TRBJ2-5

CDR3aa: CASSWTSGGTDTQYF
v_gene: TRBV19
j_gene: TRBJ2-3

CDR3aa: CSVGTLNTEAFF
v_gene: TRBV29-1
j_gene: TRBJ1-1

CDR3aa: CASSDPGQAPTDTQYF
v_gene: TRBV12-3/TRBV12-4
j_gene: TRBJ2-3

CDR3aa: CASSSGWDEQYF
v_gene: TRBV7-9
j_gene: TRBJ2-7

CDR3aa: CASSPGNRETQYF
v_gene: TRBV18
j_gene: TRBJ2-5

CDR3aa: CASSIGTGAGNEQFF
v_gene: TRBV19
j_gene: TRBJ2-1

CDR3aa: CASSLADRGSPSGETQYF
v_gene: TRBV5-1
j_gene: TRBJ2-5

CDR3aa: CASSTRGPQETQYF
v_gene: TRBV3-1
j_gene: -

CDR3aa: CASSSQEKLFF
v_gene: TRBV28
j_gene: TRBJ1-4

CDR3aa: CASSRGPIGTDNYEQYF
v_gene: TRBV6-1
j_gene: TRBJ2-7

CDR3aa: CSVVPIPDTQYF
v_gene: TRBV29-1
j_gene: TRBJ2-3

CDR3aa: CASSQMTAVIRETQYF
v_gene: TRBV3-1
j_gene: TRBJ2-5

CDR3aa: CASSLDRNNYGYTF
v_gene: TRBV7-8
j_gene: TRBJ1-2

CDR3aa: CASSRFGADTQYF
v_gene: TRBV19
j_gene: TRBJ2-3

CDR3aa: CASSYPNGNEQFF
v_gene: TRBV6-9
j_gene: TRBJ2-1

CDR3aa: CASSTYDRVGSPLHF
v_gene: TRBV28
j_gene: TRBJ1-6

CDR3aa: CATSRDLTSGRVEQFF
v_gene: TRBV15
j_gene: TRBJ2-1

CDR3aa: CASSPSAFMNTEAFF
v_gene: TRBV18
j_gene: TRBJ1-1

CDR3aa: CASSIVMIQDIATNEKLFF
v_gene: TRBV19
j_gene: TRBJ1-4

CDR3aa: CSVVGEQANYGYTF
v_gene: TRBV29-1
j_gene: TRBJ1-2

CDR3aa: CATVRGQAYYNEQFF
v_gene: TRBV19
j_gene: TRBJ2-1

CDR3aa: CASSPSLGDQPQHF
v_gene: TRBV27
j_gene: TRBJ1-5

CDR3aa: CASSVGPGATEAFF
v_gene: TRBV25-1
j_gene: TRBJ1-1

CDR3aa: CASSADANEQFF
v_gene: TRBV12-3/TRBV12-4
j_gene: TRBJ2-1

CDR3aa: CASRREGLAGPAYEQYF
v_gene: TRBV5-1
j_gene: TRBJ2-7

CDR3aa: CASSLVVDQETQYF
v_gene: TRBV5-1
j_gene: TRBJ2-5